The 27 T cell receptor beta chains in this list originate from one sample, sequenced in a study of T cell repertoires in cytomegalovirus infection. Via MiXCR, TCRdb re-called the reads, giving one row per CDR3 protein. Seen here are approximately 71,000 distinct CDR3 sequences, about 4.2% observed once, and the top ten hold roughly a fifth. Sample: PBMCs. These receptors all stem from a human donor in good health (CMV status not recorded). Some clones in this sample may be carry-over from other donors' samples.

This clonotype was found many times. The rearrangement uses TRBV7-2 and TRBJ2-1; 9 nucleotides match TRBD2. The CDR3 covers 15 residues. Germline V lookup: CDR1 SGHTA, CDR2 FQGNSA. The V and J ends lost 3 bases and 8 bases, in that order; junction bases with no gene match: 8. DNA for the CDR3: TGTGCCAGCAGCTTTCGGGGCGGGGGGGCATATGAGCAGTTCTTC. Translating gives CASSFRGGGAYEQFF.

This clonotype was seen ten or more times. The CDR3 nucleotides read TGTGCCAGCAGCTTACTCCGACTAGCGGGAGCGGCTGAGCAGTTCTTC. This sequence encodes CASSLLRLAGAAEQFF. The chain combines TRBV7-2 with TRBJ2-1; 12 bases match TRBD2. V lost 2 bases, J lost 9 bases, and 8 bases stayed unmatched. The germline V gene encodes CDR1 SGHTA and CDR2 FQGNSA. CDR3 size: 16 residues.

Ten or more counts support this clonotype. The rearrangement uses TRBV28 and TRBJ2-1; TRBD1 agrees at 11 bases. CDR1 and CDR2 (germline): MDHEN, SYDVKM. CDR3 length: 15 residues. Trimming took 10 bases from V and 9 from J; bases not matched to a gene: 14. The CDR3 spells CATFQGDRGVSEQFF. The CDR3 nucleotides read TGTGCCACCTTTCAGGGGGACAGGGGGGTAAGTGAGCAGTTCTTC.

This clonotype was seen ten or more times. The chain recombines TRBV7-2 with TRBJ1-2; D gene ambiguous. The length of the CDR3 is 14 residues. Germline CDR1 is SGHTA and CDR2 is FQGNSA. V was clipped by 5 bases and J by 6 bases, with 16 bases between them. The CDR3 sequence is CASSVFGGSHGYTF. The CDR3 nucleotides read TGTGCCAGCAGCGTATTTGGCGGAAGTCATGGCTACACCTTC.

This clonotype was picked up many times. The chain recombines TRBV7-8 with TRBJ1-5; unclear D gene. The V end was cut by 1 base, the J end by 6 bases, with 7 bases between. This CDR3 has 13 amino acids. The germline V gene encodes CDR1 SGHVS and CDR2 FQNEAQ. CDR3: CASSLEGSQPQHF. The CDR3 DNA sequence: TGTGCCAGCAGCTTAGAGGGAAGTCAGCCCCAGCATTTT.

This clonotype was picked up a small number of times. The CDR3 coding sequence is TGTGCCAGCAGTGCAAGGCGGGCCCAAGCCAATGAGCAGTTCTTC. It specifies CASSARRAQANEQFF. This chain uses TRBV6-1 with TRBJ2-1, with D possibly being TRBD2 (5 bases). The CDR3 contains 15 residues. The germline V gene encodes CDR1 MNHNS and CDR2 SASEGT. Trimming cost V 4 bases and J 6 bases, with 16 bases left between them.

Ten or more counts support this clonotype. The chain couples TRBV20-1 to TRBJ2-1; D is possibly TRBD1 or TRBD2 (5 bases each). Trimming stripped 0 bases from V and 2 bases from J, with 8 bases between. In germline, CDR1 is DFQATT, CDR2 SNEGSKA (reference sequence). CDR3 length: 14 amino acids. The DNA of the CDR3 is TGCAGTGCTAGAGAGGGACCCACCTACAATGAGCAGTTCTTC. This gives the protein CSAREGPTYNEQFF.

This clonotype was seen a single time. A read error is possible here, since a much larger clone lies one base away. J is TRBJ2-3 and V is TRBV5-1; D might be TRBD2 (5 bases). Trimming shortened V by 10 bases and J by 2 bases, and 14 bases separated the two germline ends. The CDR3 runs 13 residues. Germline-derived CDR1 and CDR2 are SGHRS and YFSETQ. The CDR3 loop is CARRGWATDTQYF. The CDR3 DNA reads TGCGCCCGTCGAGGGTGGGCCACAGATACGCAGTATTTT.

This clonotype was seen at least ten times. Here the CDR3 DNA reads TGCAGCGCCCTAGTTGAGGGGTCCTACGAGCAGTACTTC. Its protein is CSALVEGSYEQYF. V gene TRBV29-1 combines with J gene TRBJ2-7, with D perhaps being TRBD1 or TRBD2 (5 bases each). Germline V gene sequence: CDR1 SQVTM, CDR2 ANQGSEA. V lost 7 bases and J 1 base, leaving 14 bases between the germline ends. This CDR3 comprises 13 residues.

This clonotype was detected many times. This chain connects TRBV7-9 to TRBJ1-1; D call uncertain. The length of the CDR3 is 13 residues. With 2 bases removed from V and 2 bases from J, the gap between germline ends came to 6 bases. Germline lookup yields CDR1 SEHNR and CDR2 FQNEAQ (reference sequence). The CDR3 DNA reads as TGTGCCAGCAGCTTATGGGCTAACACTGAAGCTTTCTTT. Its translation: CASSLWANTEAFF.

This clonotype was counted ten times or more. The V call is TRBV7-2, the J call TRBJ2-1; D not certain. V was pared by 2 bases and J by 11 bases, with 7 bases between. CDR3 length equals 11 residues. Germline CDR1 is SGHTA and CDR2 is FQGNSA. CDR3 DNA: TGTGCCAGCAGCTTATTAGATAAGCAGTTCTTC. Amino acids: CASSLLDKQFF.

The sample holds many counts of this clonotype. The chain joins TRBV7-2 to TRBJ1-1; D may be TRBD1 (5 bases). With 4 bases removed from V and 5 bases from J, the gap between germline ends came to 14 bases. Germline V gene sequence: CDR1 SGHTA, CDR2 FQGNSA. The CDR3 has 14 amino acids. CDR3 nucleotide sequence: TGTGCCAGCAGCTCCTTTCGTGAGGGGACTGAAGCTTTCTTT. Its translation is CASSSFREGTEAFF.

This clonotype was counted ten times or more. CDR3 nucleotides: TGTGCCAGCAGTTACGCCATGATTCGGGGGGCCGGTGAGCAGTTCTTC. Protein product: CASSYAMIRGAGEQFF. V usage is TRBV6-6 and J usage is TRBJ2-1; possible D gene TRBD2, 7 bases. Germline V gene data show CDR1 as MNHNY and CDR2 as SVGAGI (reference sequence). CDR3 length: 16 amino acids. V lost 2 bases and J lost 9, with 20 bases in between.

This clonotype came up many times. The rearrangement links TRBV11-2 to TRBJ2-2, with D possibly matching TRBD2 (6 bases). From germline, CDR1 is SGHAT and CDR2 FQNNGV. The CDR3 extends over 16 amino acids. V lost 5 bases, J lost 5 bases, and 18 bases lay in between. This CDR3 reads CASSAGGTARTGELFF. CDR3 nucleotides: TGTGCCAGCAGCGCCGGCGGGACTGCCAGAACCGGGGAGCTGTTTTTT.

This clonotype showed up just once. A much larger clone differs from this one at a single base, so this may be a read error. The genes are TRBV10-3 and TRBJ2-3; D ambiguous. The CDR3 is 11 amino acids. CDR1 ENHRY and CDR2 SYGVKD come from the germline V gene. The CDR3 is CVVQSTDTQYF. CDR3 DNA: TGTGTCGTACAAAGCACAGATACGCAGTATTTT.

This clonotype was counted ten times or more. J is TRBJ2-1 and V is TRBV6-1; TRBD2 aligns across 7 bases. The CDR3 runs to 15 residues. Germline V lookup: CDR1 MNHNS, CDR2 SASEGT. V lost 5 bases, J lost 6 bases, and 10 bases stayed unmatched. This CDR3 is CASSYGLVGTNEQFF. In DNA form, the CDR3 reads TGTGCCAGCAGTTACGGACTAGTGGGGACCAATGAGCAGTTCTTC.

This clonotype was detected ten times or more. The CDR3 is CASSRAGTGYGYTF. DNA for the CDR3: TGTGCCAGCAGCCGAGCCGGGACGGGCTATGGCTACACCTTC. This chain connects TRBV7-9 to TRBJ1-2; D perhaps matches TRBD1 (5 bases). The germline CDR1 and CDR2 sequences are SEHNR and FQNEAQ (reference sequence). This CDR3 comprises 14 residues. V was shortened by 5 bases and J by 4 bases, with 14 bases between the two germline ends.

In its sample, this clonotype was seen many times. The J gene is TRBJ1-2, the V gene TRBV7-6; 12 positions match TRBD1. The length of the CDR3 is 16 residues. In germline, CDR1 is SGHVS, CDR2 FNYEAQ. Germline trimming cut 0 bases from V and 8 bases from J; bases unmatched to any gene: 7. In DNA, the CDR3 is TGTGCCAGCAGCTTAGCCTCCGGGACAGGGGGCTACGGCTACACCTTC. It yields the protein CASSLASGTGGYGYTF.

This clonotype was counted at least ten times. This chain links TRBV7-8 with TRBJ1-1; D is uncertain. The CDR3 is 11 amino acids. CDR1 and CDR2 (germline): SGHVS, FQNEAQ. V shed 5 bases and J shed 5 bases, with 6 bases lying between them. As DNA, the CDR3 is TGTGCCAGCAGCCCCCTTACTGAAGCTTTCTTT. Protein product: CASSPLTEAFF.

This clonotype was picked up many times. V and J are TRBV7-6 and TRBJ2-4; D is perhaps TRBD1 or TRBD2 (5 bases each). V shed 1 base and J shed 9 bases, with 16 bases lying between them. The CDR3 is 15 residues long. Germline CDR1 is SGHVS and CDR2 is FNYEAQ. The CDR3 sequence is CASSLVATEAGIQYF. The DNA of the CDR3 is TGTGCCAGCAGCTTAGTAGCGACAGAGGCTGGCATTCAGTACTTC.

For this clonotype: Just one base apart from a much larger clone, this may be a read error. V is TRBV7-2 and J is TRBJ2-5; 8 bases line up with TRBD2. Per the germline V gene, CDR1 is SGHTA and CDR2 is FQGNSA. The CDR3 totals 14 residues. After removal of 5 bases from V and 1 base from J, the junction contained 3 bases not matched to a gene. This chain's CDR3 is CASSRSGSQETQYF. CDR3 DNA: TGTGCCAGCAGCCGGAGCGGGAGCCAAGAGACCCAGTACTTC.

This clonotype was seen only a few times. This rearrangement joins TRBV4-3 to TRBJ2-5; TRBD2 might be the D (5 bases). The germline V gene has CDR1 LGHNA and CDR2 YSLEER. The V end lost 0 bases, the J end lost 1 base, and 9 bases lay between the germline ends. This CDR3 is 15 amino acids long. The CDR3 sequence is CASSQDRAGQETQYF. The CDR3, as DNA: TGCGCCAGCAGCCAAGACCGGGCGGGCCAAGAGACCCAGTACTTC.

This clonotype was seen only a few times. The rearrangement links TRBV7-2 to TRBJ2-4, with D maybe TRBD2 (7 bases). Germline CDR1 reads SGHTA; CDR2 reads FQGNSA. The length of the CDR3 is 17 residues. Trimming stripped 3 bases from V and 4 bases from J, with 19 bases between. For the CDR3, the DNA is TGTGCCAGCAGCTTTGGGGGGGGGCCGGGTACGAAAAACATTCAGTACTTC. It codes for CASSFGGGPGTKNIQYF.

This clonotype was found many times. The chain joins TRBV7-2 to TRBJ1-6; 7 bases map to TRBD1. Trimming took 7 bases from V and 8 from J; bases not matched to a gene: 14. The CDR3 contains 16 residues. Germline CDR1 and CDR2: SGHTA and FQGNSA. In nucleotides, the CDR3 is TGTGCCAGCACCATGCTTGTCTGGGACAGAGATTCACCCCTCCACTTT. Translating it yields CASTMLVWDRDSPLHF.

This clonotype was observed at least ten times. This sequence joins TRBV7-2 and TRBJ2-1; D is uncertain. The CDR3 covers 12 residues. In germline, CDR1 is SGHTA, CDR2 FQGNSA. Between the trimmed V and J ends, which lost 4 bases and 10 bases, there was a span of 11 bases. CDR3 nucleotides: TGTGCCAGCAGCTCCTCGACCTGGGAGCAGTTCTTC. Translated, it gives CASSSSTWEQFF.

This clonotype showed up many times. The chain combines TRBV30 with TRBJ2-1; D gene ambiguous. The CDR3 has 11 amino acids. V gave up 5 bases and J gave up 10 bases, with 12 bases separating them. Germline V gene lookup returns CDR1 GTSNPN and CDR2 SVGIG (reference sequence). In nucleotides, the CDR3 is TGTGCCTGGGAGATAGCCATGGAGCAGTTCTTC. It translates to CAWEIAMEQFF. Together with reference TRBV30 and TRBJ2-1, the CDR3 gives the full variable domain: SQTIHQWPATLVQPVGSPLSLECTVEGTSNPNLYWYRQAAGRGLQLLFYSVGIGQISSEVPQNLSASRPQDRQFILSSKKLLLSDSGFYLCAWEIAMEQFFGPGTRLTVL.

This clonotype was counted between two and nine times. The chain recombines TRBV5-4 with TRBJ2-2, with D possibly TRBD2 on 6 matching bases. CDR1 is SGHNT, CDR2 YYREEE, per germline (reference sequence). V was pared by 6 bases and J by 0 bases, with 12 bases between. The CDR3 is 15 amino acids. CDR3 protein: CASNKAGTNTGELFF. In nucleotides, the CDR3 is TGTGCCAGCAACAAAGCGGGTACGAACACCGGGGAGCTGTTTTTT.